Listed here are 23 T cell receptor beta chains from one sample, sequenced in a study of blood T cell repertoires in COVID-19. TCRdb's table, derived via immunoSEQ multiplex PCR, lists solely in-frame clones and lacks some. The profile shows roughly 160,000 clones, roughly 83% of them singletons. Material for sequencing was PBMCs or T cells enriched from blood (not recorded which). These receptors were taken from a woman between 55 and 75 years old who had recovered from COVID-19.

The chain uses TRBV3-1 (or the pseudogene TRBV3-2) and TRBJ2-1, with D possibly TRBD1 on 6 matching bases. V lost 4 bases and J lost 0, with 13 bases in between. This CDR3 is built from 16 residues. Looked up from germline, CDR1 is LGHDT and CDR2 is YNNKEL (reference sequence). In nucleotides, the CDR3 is TGTGCCAGCAGCCTCCTTGGGACACTCTCCTACAATGAGCAGTTCTTC. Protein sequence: CASSLLGTLSYNEQFF.

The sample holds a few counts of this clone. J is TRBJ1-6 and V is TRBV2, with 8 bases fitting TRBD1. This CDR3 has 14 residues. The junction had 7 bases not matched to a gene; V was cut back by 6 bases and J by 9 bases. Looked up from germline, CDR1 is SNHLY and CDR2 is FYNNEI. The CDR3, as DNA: TGTGCCAGCAGCCGGGACAGGAGCAGTTCACCCCTCCACTTT. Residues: CASSRDRSSSPLHF. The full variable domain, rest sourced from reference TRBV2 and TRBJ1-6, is EPEVTQTPSHQVTQMGQEVILRCVPISNHLYFYWYRQILGQKVEFLVSFYNNEISEKSEIFDDQFSVERPDGSNFTLKIRSTKLEDSAMYFCASSRDRSSSPLHFGNGTRLTVT.

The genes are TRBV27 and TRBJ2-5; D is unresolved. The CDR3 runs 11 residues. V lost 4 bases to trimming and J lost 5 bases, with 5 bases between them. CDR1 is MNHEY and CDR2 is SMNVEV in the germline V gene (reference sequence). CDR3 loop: CASSSLETQYF. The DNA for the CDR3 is TGTGCCAGCAGTTCCCTGGAGACCCAGTACTTC.

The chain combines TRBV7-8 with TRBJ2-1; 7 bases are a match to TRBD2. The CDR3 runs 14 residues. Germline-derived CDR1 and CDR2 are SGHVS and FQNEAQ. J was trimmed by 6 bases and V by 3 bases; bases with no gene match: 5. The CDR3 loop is CASSFRGGSNEQFF. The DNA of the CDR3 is TGTGCCAGCAGCTTCCGGGGAGGGAGCAATGAGCAGTTCTTC.

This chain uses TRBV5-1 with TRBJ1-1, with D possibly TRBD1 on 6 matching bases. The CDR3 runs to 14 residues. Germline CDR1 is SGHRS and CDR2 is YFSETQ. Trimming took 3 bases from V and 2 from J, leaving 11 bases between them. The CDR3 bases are TGCGCCAGCAGCTGGTCAGGGGTCAACACTGAAGCTTTCTTT. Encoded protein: CASSWSGVNTEAFF.

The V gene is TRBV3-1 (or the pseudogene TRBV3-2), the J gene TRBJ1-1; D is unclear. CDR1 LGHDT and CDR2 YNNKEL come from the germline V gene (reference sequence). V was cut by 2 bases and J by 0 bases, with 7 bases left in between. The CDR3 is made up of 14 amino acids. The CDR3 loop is CASSQKQLNTEAFF. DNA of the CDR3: TGTGCCAGCAGCCAAAAACAGCTGAACACTGAAGCTTTCTTT.

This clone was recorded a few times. CDR3 protein: CASSSRTLWEQYF. Written as DNA, the CDR3 is TGTGCCAGCAGCTCCCGGACTTTATGGGAGCAGTACTTC. The chain uses TRBV7-9 and TRBJ2-7; maybe TRBD2 (5 bases). V was shortened by 4 bases and J by 7 bases, with 14 bases between the two germline ends. Germline V gene sequence: CDR1 SEHNR, CDR2 FQNEAQ (reference sequence). The CDR3 is 13 residues long.

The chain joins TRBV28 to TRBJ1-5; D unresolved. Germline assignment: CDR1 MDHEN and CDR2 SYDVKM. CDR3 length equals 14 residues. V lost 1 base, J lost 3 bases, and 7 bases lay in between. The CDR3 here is CASSLSRDNQPQHF. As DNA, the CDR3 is TGTGCCAGCAGTTTATCCCGGGACAATCAGCCCCAGCATTTT.

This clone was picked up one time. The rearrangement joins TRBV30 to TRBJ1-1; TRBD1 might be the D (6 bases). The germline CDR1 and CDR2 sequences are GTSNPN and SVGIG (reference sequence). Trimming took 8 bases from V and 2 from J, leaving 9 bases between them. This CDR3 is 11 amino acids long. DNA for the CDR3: TGTGCCGGGGGGGGCAACACTGAAGCTTTCTTT. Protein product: CAGGGNTEAFF.

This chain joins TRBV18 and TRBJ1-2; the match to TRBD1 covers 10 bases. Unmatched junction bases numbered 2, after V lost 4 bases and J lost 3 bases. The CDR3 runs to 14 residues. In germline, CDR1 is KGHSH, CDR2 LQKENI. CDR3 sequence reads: CASSLGTGDYGYTF. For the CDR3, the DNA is TGTGCCAGCTCACTAGGGACAGGGGACTATGGCTACACCTTC.

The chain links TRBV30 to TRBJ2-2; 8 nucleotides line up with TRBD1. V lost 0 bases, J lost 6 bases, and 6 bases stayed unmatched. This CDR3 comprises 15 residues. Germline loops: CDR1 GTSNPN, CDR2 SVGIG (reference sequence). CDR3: CAWSVSTGDAGELFF. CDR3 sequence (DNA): TGTGCCTGGAGTGTATCGACAGGGGATGCCGGGGAGCTGTTTTTT.

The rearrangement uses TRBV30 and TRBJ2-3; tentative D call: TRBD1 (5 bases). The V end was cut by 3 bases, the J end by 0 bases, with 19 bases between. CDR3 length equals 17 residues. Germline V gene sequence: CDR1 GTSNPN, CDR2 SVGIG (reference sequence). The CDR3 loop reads CAWRGPFGGSSTDTQYF. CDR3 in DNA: TGTGCCTGGAGGGGGCCGTTCGGCGGATCTAGCACAGATACGCAGTATTTT. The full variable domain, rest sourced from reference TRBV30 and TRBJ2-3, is SQTIHQWPATLVQPVGSPLSLECTVEGTSNPNLYWYRQAAGRGLQLLFYSVGIGQISSEVPQNLSASRPQDRQFILSSKKLLLSDSGFYLCAWRGPFGGSSTDTQYFGPGTRLTVL.

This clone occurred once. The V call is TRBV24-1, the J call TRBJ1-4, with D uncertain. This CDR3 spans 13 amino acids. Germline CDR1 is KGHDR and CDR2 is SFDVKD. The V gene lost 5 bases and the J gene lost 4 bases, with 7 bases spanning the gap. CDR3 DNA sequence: TGTGCCACCAGTGTCCGGAGTAATGAAAAACTGTTTTTT. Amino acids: CATSVRSNEKLFF.

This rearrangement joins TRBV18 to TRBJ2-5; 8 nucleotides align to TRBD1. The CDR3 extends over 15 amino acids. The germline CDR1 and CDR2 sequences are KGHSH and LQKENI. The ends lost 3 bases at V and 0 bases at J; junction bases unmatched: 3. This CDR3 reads CASSPLQGDQETQYF. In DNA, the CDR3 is TGTGCCAGCTCACCGCTACAGGGGGACCAAGAGACCCAGTACTTC.

The CDR3 loop reads CASRQDRVSNSPLHF. The CDR3 DNA is TGTGCCAGCAGGCAAGACAGGGTGAGCAATTCACCCCTCCACTTT. The chain employs TRBV6-5 and TRBJ1-6, with 7 bases fitting TRBD1. The V segment lost 6 bases and the J segment 7 bases; nucleotides outside the gene matches: 9. Per the germline V gene, CDR1 is MNHEY and CDR2 is SVGAGI. CDR3 length: 15 residues.

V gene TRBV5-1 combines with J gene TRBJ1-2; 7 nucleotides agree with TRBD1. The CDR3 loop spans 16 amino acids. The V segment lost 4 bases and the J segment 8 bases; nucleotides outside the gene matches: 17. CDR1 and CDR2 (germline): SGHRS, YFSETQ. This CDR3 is CASSPTLGTVGFGYTF. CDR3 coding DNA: TGCGCCAGCAGCCCTACCCTCGGGACAGTAGGGTTCGGCTACACCTTC. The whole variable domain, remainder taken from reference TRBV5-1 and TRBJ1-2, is KAGVTQTPRYLIKTRGQQVTLSCSPISGHRSVSWYQQTPGQGLQFLFEYFSETQRNKGNFPGRFSGRQFSNSRSEMNVSTLELGDSALYLCASSPTLGTVGFGYTFGSGTRLTVV.

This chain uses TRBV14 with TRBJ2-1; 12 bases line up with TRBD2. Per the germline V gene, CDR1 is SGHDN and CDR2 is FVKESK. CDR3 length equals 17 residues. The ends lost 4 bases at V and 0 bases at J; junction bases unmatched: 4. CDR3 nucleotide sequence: TGTGCCAGCAGCCGAGGACTAGCGGGGAGCTCCTACAATGAGCAGTTCTTC. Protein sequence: CASSRGLAGSSYNEQFF. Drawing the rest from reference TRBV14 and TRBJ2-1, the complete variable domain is EAGVTQFPSHSVIEKGQTVTLRCDPISGHDNLYWYRRVMGKEIKFLLHFVKESKQDESGMPNNRFLAERTGGTYSTLKVQPAELEDSGVYFCASSRGLAGSSYNEQFFGPGTRLTVL.

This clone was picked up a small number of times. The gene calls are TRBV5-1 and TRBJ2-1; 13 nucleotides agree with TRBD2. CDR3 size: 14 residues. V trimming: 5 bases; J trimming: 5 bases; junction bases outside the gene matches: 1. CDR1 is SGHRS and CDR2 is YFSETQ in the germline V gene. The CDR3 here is CASRTSGGNNEQFF. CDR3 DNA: TGCGCCAGCAGGACTAGCGGGGGGAACAATGAGCAGTTCTTC.

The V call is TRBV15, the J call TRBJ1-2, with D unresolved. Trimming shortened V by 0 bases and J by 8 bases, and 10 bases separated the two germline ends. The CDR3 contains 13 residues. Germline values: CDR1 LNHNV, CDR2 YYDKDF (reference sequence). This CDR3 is CATSRDREAGYTF. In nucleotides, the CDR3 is TGTGCCACCAGCAGAGATAGGGAGGCCGGCTACACCTTC.

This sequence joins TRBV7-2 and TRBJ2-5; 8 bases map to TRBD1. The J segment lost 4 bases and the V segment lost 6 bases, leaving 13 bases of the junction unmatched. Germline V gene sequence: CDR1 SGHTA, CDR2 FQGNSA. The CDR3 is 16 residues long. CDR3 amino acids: CASRAGTGVEGETQYF. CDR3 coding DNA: TGTGCCAGCAGAGCCGGGACAGGAGTAGAGGGAGAGACCCAGTACTTC.

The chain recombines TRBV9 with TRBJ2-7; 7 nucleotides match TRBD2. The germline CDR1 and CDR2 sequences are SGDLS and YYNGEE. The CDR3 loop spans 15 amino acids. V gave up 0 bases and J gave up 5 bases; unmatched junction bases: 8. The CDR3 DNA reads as TGTGCCAGCAGCGTAGCCGCCCAGGGAGGGAACGAGCAGTACTTC. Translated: CASSVAAQGGNEQYF.

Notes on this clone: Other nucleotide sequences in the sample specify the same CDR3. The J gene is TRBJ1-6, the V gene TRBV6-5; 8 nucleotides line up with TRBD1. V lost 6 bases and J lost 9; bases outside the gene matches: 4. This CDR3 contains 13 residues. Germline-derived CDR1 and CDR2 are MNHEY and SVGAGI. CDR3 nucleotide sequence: TGTGCCAGCAGCCCGGACAGGGCTTCACCCCTCCACTTT. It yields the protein CASSPDRASPLHF.

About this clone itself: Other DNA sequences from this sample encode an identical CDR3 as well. The CDR3 coding sequence is TGCAGCGTTGATAGGGACAGTACCTACAATGAGCAGTTCTTC. Its translation is CSVDRDSTYNEQFF. The chain links TRBV29-1 to TRBJ2-1, with TRBD1 identical over 7 bases. J gave up 2 bases and V 3 bases, and 4 bases lay outside the gene matches. CDR3 length equals 14 residues. The germline CDR1 and CDR2 sequences are SQVTM and ANQGSEA.